This section outlines one TCR beta chain sequence together with its context. Profiled with immunoSEQ multiplex PCR; TCRdb holds only in-frame clones, not every one. The table has about 180,000 clones, around 90% seen once; the top ten hold over 4.5%. This specimen belongs to a study of Ad26.COV2.S vaccination and SARS-CoV-2 variants. This specimen consisted of peripheral blood, obtained after recovery from COVID-19. This sequence was found in a human donor who had recovered from COVID-19.

CDR3 nucleotide sequence: TGTGCCAGCAGCACCCAATTGAACACCGGGGAGCTGTTTTTT. Protein sequence: CASSTQLNTGELFF. V and J are TRBV7-6 and TRBJ2-2; D remains unclear. This CDR3 has 14 residues. CDR1 is SGHVS and CDR2 is FNYEAQ in the germline V gene. Trimming stripped 5 bases from V and 1 base from J, with 8 bases between.